Reported below is one T cell receptor (beta chain). This clonotype was seen only a few times. This clone's antigen is unknown. Per-base qualities were not stored, and no clone one base away is much larger. Each patient had bone marrow sampled at the time of active disease. Ficoll-Hypaque density gradient centrifugation was used to isolate bone marrow mononuclear cells. Myeloma plasma cells were removed and CD138-negative cells were collected by negative selection after labeling with CD138 magnetic microbeads on a MACS separator. Flow cytometry with CD138 antibodies on an Attune NxT was used to check how pure the isolated cells were. Total RNA was extracted using TRIzol reagent and was quantified on a NanoDrop spectrophotometer. Paired RNA-seq and IR-seq were performed on each patient's CD138-negative bone marrow sample. The sample comes from a study of read filtering for tumor transcriptome and immune sequencing (dated by TCRdb to 2019 to 2021). As for the study more broadly: The cohort was composed of some 17 male and 13 to 15 female patients, with a mean age of approximately 66 years and an age range of roughly 40 to 90. By revised international staging, roughly 8 patients were R-ISS I, about 15 were R-ISS II and 6 or 7 were R-ISS III. After DNase treatment, whole-transcriptome libraries were prepared with the TruSeq RNA Access Library Prep Kit. Per sample, about 3.5 to 10.27 million TCR-region mapped reads were obtained with IR-seq, compared with only 85 to 1273 with RNA-seq. The study compared TCR repertoires from targeted immune repertoire sequencing and bulk whole-transcriptome sequencing run on the same bone marrow samples. As a main aim, a read-filtering strategy for immune repertoire data was addressed, with the specific question being whether clonotypes supported by a single read should be removed.

CDR1 MNHNY and CDR2 SVGAGI are derived from the germline V gene (reference sequence). Inclusive of the bounding cysteine and phenylalanine, the CDR3 is 13 residues long. The sequence is cut down to CDR3 DNA, 39 bases in frame from base 1. Between the V and J ends, shortened by 5 bases and 5 bases respectively, the junction contains 9 bases. The research as a whole found: In IR-seq, single-read clonotypes were 80% to 90% of clonotypes but around 3.2% of total reads; in RNA-seq they were about 70% of clonotypes and roughly 45% of reads. Rather than purified T cells, the sorted CD138-negative fraction was a mixed bone marrow immune population. Clonotypes were captured by IR-seq at much higher depth and more reliably than by RNA-seq, and smaller IR-seq throughput was sufficient for identification of most shared clonotypes. The correlation between IR-seq and RNA-seq shared clonotype proportions rose when single-read clonotypes were removed.

TCR libraries were built from 400 to 450 ng RNA with the Immunoverse kit, using molecular barcoded adaptors covering alpha/delta and beta/gamma chains. TCR library preparation was performed with the same RNA that was used for transcriptome sequencing. Sequencing of the TCR libraries was done on an Illumina HiSeq 4000 with 2 x 150 cycles. The original methods were these. Using MiXCR, which included quality filtering and error correction, TCR reads were aligned to human V, D, J and C references and then assembled into CDR3 clonotypes. Clonotype counts and gene usage diversity were analyzed with the tcR package in R. For inspection of raw mapping reads, RNA-seq reads were mapped by STAR aligner version 2.5.3a onto GRCh37 of the human genome. To test the effect of sequencing depth on detected clonotypes, IR-seq fastq files were randomly downsampled using Seqtk 1.3. The raw public data were reprocessed by TCRdb itself: fastp quality trimming at Q25, MiXCR clonotype calling, in-frame beta chains only. All rows with the same CDR3 protein become a single entry with the most common DNA and genes. The V and J calls shown here were made by TCRdb, not taken from the authors' results. The sample table shows 30,000 to 45,000 distinct CDR3 sequences, and roughly 15% are seen once. The ten largest clones capture around 37% of the sample.

In this chain, TRBV6-6 is recombined with TRBJ2-2; the D gene identity is not certain. This TCR was sampled from a donor aged 40 or over with multiple myeloma. Sequencing input: a population of CD138-negative cells sorted from bone marrow. The cell subset or site label on this specimen signifies: bone marrow mononuclear cells depleted of CD138+ plasma/myeloma cells by negative magnetic selection. The sequenced DNA: TGTGCCAGCAGTCCCCGTGGGACCGGGGAGCTGTTTTTT. This sequence encodes CASSPRGTGELFF.